This T cell receptor (beta chain) was captured in a study of blood T cell repertoires in COVID-19. About the study: COVID-19 samples from acute and convalescent phases originated in the United States, Italy and Spain. Nucleic acid was either cDNA or gDNA, and it came from T cells, B-cell-depleted T cells, or PBMCs.

Under the authors' procedure: Estimation of nucleated cell counts was performed using reference gene primer amplification. Some clones are missing from TCRdb's copy, which holds only in-frame ones; the method was immunoSEQ multiplex PCR. The V and J calls and clone size come from that table; D and trimming were worked out from the DNA. The sample lists roughly 190,000 clones; around 76% were seen once. The CDR3 is 19 amino acids. Germline V lookup: CDR1 LGHNA, CDR2 YNFKEQ. V gave up 0 bases and J gave up 0 bases; unmatched junction bases: 10. This clonotype originated in a woman aged 45-59 years with active or convalescent COVID-19. The chain recombines TRBV4-2 with TRBJ2-3; 9 nucleotides align to TRBD2. The sequenced material came from peripheral blood. The CDR3 bases are TGTGCCAGCAGCCAAGAAATTAACCTGGCGGGAGGGAGCACAGATACGCAGTATTTT. Protein product: CASSQEINLAGGSTDTQYF.